This TCR beta chain was sequenced in a study of shared clonotypes between healthy human individuals. Across the whole study: The cohort comprised a couple of women and three men. Their ages spanned 18 to 49 years.

Looked up from germline, CDR1 is KGHSH and CDR2 is LQKENI. V lost 7 bases and J lost 5, with 15 bases in between. This CDR3 has 13 amino acids. Repertoires were generated with immunoSEQ multiplex PCR, while TCRdb's copy carries only in-frame clones and drops some. The data contain 900,000 to 1,200,000 clones, 75% to 80% of them singletons. The investigators split CD4+ cells into a CD45RA+ naive subset and a CD45RA-negative memory subset. This clone showed up just a few times. What it recognizes is unknown. Whole-study results and caveats: Clonotypes not shared had lower generation probabilities than those common to all four donors.

What was sequenced was memory CD4+ T cells from PBMCs. Subset indicated: CD45RA-negative fraction. The clonotype was recovered from a man between 18 and 29 years old in good health. Some clones in this sample may be carry-over from other donors' samples. V is TRBV18 and J is TRBJ2-7; D tentatively fits TRBD1 or TRBD2 (5 bases each). The CDR3: CASFSGAQDEQYF. The DNA of the CDR3 is TGTGCCAGCTTTTCCGGGGCGCAGGACGAGCAGTACTTC. The full variable domain, its missing parts supplied by reference TRBV18 and TRBJ2-7, is NAGVMQNPRHLVRRRGQEARLRCSPMKGHSHVYWYRQLPEEGLKFMVYLQKENIIDESGMPKERFSAEFPKEGPSILRIQQVVRGDSAAYFCASFSGAQDEQYFGPGTRLTVT.